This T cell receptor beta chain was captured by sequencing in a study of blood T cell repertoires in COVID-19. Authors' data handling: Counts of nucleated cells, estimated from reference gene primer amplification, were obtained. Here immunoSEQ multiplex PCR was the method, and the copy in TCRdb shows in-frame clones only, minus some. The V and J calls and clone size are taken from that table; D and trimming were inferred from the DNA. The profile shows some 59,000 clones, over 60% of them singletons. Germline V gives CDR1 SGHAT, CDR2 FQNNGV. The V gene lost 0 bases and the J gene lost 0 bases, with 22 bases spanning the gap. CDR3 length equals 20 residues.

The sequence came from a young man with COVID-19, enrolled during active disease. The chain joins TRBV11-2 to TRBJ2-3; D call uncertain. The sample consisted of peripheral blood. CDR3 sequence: CASSLDGFDLSGFSTDTQYF. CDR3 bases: TGTGCCAGCAGCTTAGATGGTTTCGACCTGTCGGGTTTTAGCACAGATACGCAGTATTTT.